Below, 19 T cell receptor beta chains from the same sample are listed, as sequenced in a study of blood T cell repertoires in COVID-19. Here immunoSEQ multiplex PCR was the method, and the copy in TCRdb shows in-frame clones only, minus some. The sample carries around 170,000 clones, about 80% recorded once. The sequenced sample was peripheral blood. These receptors were taken from a man in his 70s who had recovered from COVID-19.

The V call is TRBV4-3, the J call TRBJ1-4; 9 bases line up with TRBD1. In germline, CDR1 is LGHNA, CDR2 YSLEER. This CDR3 contains 16 residues. The ends lost 4 bases at V and 6 bases at J; junction bases unmatched: 9. The CDR3 nucleotides are TGCGCCAGCAGCCGGACACCGGGACAGGGATATGAAAAACTGTTTTTT. Protein sequence: CASSRTPGQGYEKLFF.

The chain has TRBV5-1 and TRBJ2-1; D may be TRBD1 (6 bases). Germline V gene data show CDR1 as SGHRS and CDR2 as YFSETQ. The germline V and J ends were trimmed by 5 bases and 8 bases, with 17 bases remaining between them. This CDR3 contains 14 residues. CDR3 amino acids: CASRRSPTGYEQFF. The DNA for the CDR3 is TGCGCCAGCAGACGCAGCCCAACAGGGTATGAGCAGTTCTTC. Complete variable domain (other parts from reference TRBV5-1 and TRBJ2-1): KAGVTQTPRYLIKTRGQQVTLSCSPISGHRSVSWYQQTPGQGLQFLFEYFSETQRNKGNFPGRFSGRQFSNSRSEMNVSTLELGDSALYLCASRRSPTGYEQFFGPGTRLTVL.

This clone showed up just a few times. The chain recombines TRBV11-2 with TRBJ2-2; 12 bases align to TRBD2. The J segment lost 6 bases and the V segment lost 5 bases, leaving 7 bases of the junction unmatched. This CDR3 contains 16 residues. The germline V gene encodes CDR1 SGHAT and CDR2 FQNNGV. CDR3 loop: CASSPRLAGAAGELFF. The CDR3 DNA is TGTGCCAGCAGCCCGAGACTAGCGGGAGCGGCCGGGGAGCTGTTTTTT.

The chain has TRBV19 and TRBJ2-1, with 7 bases that match TRBD2. V shed 7 bases and J 10 bases; nucleotides not matched to a gene: 19. The CDR3 is 16 residues long. Germline CDR1 and CDR2: LNHDA and SQIVND (reference sequence). The CDR3 DNA is TGTGCCAGTACCCCGGCTAAGATAGCGGGTAGTAAAGAGCAGTTCTTC. Amino acid sequence: CASTPAKIAGSKEQFF.

This clone appeared a single time. This chain joins TRBV25-1 and TRBJ2-1, with TRBD2 as a possible D gene (5 bases). V was clipped by 8 bases and J by 1 base, with 12 bases between them. CDR1 MGHDK and CDR2 SYGVNS come from the germline V gene. The CDR3 is 14 residues long. The CDR3 sequence: CASLDSGSYNEQFF. In nucleotides, the CDR3 is TGTGCCAGCTTGGACTCCGGGTCCTACAATGAGCAGTTCTTC.

The rearrangement links TRBV11-2 to TRBJ1-2; the match to TRBD1 covers 11 bases. Germline trimming cut 6 bases from V and 9 bases from J; bases unmatched to any gene: 15. This CDR3 spans 16 amino acids. The germline V gene has CDR1 SGHAT and CDR2 FQNNGV. The CDR3 spells CASSTRTGGPLGSYTF. The CDR3 coding sequence is TGTGCCAGCAGTACACGGACAGGGGGCCCTCTAGGGAGCTACACCTTC. The full variable domain, rest sourced from reference TRBV11-2 and TRBJ1-2, is EAGVAQSPRYKIIEKRQSVAFWCNPISGHATLYWYQQILGQGPKLLIQFQNNGVVDDSQLPKDRFSAERLKGVDSTLKIQPAKLEDSAVYLCASSTRTGGPLGSYTFGSGTRLTVV.

This rearrangement joins TRBV6-1 to TRBJ2-7; D call uncertain. Germline V gene sequence: CDR1 MNHNS, CDR2 SASEGT. The length of the CDR3 is 15 residues. The ends were cut back, 2 bases at V and 0 bases at J, with 11 bases in the middle. The CDR3 region is CASSESASSSYEQYF. The CDR3 DNA follows: TGTGCCAGCAGTGAATCTGCGTCAAGCTCCTACGAGCAGTACTTC.

The chain is built from TRBV30 and TRBJ1-1; D not resolved. Germline values: CDR1 GTSNPN, CDR2 SVGIG (reference sequence). Trimming cost V 2 bases and J 4 bases, with 17 bases left between them. The CDR3 length is 15 residues. CDR3 region: CAWSRGVNWPTEAFF. The CDR3 coding sequence is TGTGCCTGGAGTCGAGGAGTAAATTGGCCCACTGAAGCTTTCTTT.

The rearrangement links TRBV4-1 to TRBJ2-2, with TRBD1 matching over 7 bases. Germline trimming cut 0 bases from V and 5 bases from J; bases unmatched to any gene: 6. This CDR3 has 16 amino acids. Germline V gene sequence: CDR1 MGHRA, CDR2 YSYEKL. The CDR3 DNA is TGCGCCAGCAGCCAAGACGAAGGGGGCTTGACCGGGGAGCTGTTTTTT. Its protein is CASSQDEGGLTGELFF.

This chain links TRBV5-1 with TRBJ1-4, with TRBD1 matching over 9 bases. The ends lost 2 bases at V and 5 bases at J; junction bases unmatched: 1. CDR1 SGHRS and CDR2 YFSETQ come from the germline V gene. The CDR3 runs to 14 residues. The CDR3 nucleotides read TGCGCCAGCAGCTTCGGGACAGGGAATGAAAAACTGTTTTTT. It is translated as CASSFGTGNEKLFF.

The chain employs TRBV28 and TRBJ1-2, with 7 bases matching TRBD1. The V gene's germline CDR1 is MDHEN and CDR2 SYDVKM. After removal of 4 bases from V and 8 bases from J, the junction contained 1 base not matched to a gene. This CDR3 has 11 residues. CDR3 in DNA: TGTGCCAGCAGTTCAGGGGGGGGCTACACCTTC. It encodes CASSSGGGYTF.

This chain joins TRBV28 and TRBJ2-2; TRBD2 agrees at 12 bases. The CDR3 loop spans 18 amino acids. Trimming removed 6 bases from V and 6 bases from J; junction bases left unmatched: 14. Looked up from germline, CDR1 is MDHEN and CDR2 is SYDVKM. This CDR3 is CASSLSSSGRARAGELFF. The CDR3 DNA reads TGTGCCAGCAGCCTATCATCTAGCGGGAGGGCCAGAGCCGGGGAGCTGTTTTTT.

The chain combines TRBV30 with TRBJ1-3; 7 positions match TRBD1. Losses at the gene ends were 3 bases for V and 0 bases for J; bases not matched to a gene: 5. Germline V gives CDR1 GTSNPN, CDR2 SVGIG (reference sequence). The CDR3 extends over 15 amino acids. This chain's CDR3 is CAWSAGQASGNTIYF. CDR3 bases: TGTGCCTGGAGCGCCGGACAGGCCTCTGGAAACACCATATATTTT. Using reference TRBV30 and TRBJ1-3 for the parts outside the CDR3, the full variable domain is SQTIHQWPATLVQPVGSPLSLECTVEGTSNPNLYWYRQAAGRGLQLLFYSVGIGQISSEVPQNLSASRPQDRQFILSSKKLLLSDSGFYLCAWSAGQASGNTIYFGEGSWLTVV.

The chain uses TRBV7-2 and TRBJ2-7; TRBD1 agrees at 7 bases. CDR3 length equals 15 residues. J was trimmed by 2 bases and V by 1 base; bases with no gene match: 5. CDR1 is SGHTA and CDR2 is FQGNSA in the germline V gene. The chain's CDR3 is CASSLDGTVAYEQYF. The CDR3 DNA is TGTGCCAGCAGCTTAGACGGGACAGTTGCCTACGAGCAGTACTTC.

The table lists this clone with a few counts. V and J are TRBV27 and TRBJ2-1; TRBD2 matches at 8 bases. V gave up 0 bases and J gave up 4 bases; unmatched junction bases: 14. This CDR3 is 19 amino acids long. Germline V gene data show CDR1 as MNHEY and CDR2 as SMNVEV (reference sequence). DNA of the CDR3: TGTGCCAGCAGTTTATCGTTCTTGAGCTATAGCGGGGAGTACAATGAGCAGTTCTTC. This encodes CASSLSFLSYSGEYNEQFF.

The chain recombines TRBV7-2 with TRBJ1-5; D may be TRBD1 (5 bases). V was clipped by 3 bases and J by 4 bases, with 7 bases between them. This CDR3 comprises 13 residues. Germline CDR1 is SGHTA and CDR2 is FQGNSA. The CDR3 reads CASSLTANQPQHF. Written as DNA, the CDR3 is TGTGCCAGCAGCTTGACAGCTAATCAGCCCCAGCATTTT.

The J gene is TRBJ2-7, the V gene TRBV5-1, with TRBD1 identical over 9 bases. Trimming removed 4 bases from V and 2 bases from J; junction bases left unmatched: 7. The CDR3 runs 15 residues. In germline, CDR1 is SGHRS, CDR2 YFSETQ. CDR3 sequence reads: CASSPQGTGTYEQYF. As DNA, the CDR3 is TGCGCCAGCAGCCCCCAGGGGACAGGGACCTACGAGCAGTACTTC.

CDR3 amino acids: CASGRTSGNDEQYF. DNA for the CDR3: TGCGCCAGCGGCAGGACTAGCGGGAACGACGAGCAGTACTTC. The rearrangement joins TRBV5-1 to TRBJ2-7; 12 bases are a match to TRBD2. Germline-derived CDR1 and CDR2 are SGHRS and YFSETQ. V lost 7 bases to trimming and J lost 5 bases; unmatched junction nucleotides: 7. The CDR3 runs to 14 residues.

The chain is built from TRBV5-1 and TRBJ2-3; 11 bases fit TRBD1. The germline gives CDR1 SGHRS, CDR2 YFSETQ. The CDR3 contains 15 residues. V lost 4 bases to trimming and J lost 5 bases; unmatched junction nucleotides: 6. The CDR3, as DNA: TGCGCCAGCAGCAAGGGACAGGGGGGAATAGATACGCAGTATTTT. Protein: CASSKGQGGIDTQYF.